This T cell receptor (beta chain) came from a study of T cell changes during pregnancy in multiple sclerosis. V was clipped by 7 bases and J by 14 bases, with 21 bases between them. The length of the CDR3 is 14 residues. CDR1 MNHEY and CDR2 SVGAGI come from the germline V gene. The repertoire was sequenced with immunoSEQ multiplex PCR; TCRdb's copy has only in-frame clones and lacks some. Found here are more than 25,000 clones, under 95% of them singletons; the top ten hold around 5%. V is TRBV6-5 and J is TRBJ1-6; D not resolved. The sequencing here drew on peripheral blood, taken in the first trimester of pregnancy. The sequence was obtained from a female donor in good health, enrolled as a control in a pregnancy study. For the CDR3, the DNA is TGTGCCAGCACTCAGAACCCCGATCTCGGGACCCTCCACTTT. It encodes CASTQNPDLGTLHF.